A single sample is the source of the 17 T cell receptor beta chains below, sequenced in a study of cytomegalovirus exposure and HLA in healthy donors. The primer mix had 60 Vbeta and 13 Jbeta primers. The data were produced by immunoSEQ multiplex PCR, yet TCRdb's version contains in-frame clones alone and is incomplete. The sample yields about 130,000 clones, approximately 82% seen once. The sequencing input was PBMCs. The receptor set was obtained from a man younger than 35 in good health and CMV-seropositive.

The gene calls are TRBV6-5 and TRBJ1-1, with 9 bases lining up with TRBD1. The ends lost 0 bases at V and 4 bases at J; junction bases unmatched: 3. Germline V gene data show CDR1 as MNHEY and CDR2 as SVGAGI. The CDR3 is 15 amino acids. CDR3 nucleotide sequence: TGTGCCAGCAGTTACTCCAACAGGGGGCGCACTGAAGCTTTCTTT. This translates into CASSYSNRGRTEAFF.

The chain joins TRBV6-5 to TRBJ2-5; the match to TRBD1 covers 9 bases. The CDR3 extends over 16 amino acids. Germline assignment: CDR1 MNHEY and CDR2 SVGAGI. The V gene end was trimmed by 2 bases and the J gene end by 1 base; junction bases not matched to a gene: 5. CDR3 residues: CASSYKTGGVQETQYF. As DNA, the CDR3 is TGTGCCAGCAGTTACAAGACAGGGGGGGTCCAAGAGACCCAGTACTTC.

CDR3 nucleotide sequence: TGTGCCAGCAGTTTAGAAGGGGGCAAAACTAATGAAAAACTGTTTTTT. It encodes CASSLEGGKTNEKLFF. This chain connects TRBV28 to TRBJ1-4; 7 bases are a match to TRBD1. The CDR3 spans 16 residues. J was trimmed by 1 base and V by 2 bases; bases with no gene match: 4. The germline CDR1 and CDR2 sequences are MDHEN and SYDVKM.

V gene TRBV6-6 combines with J gene TRBJ2-3; 7 positions agree with TRBD1. CDR3 length: 14 residues. V lost 4 bases, J lost 7 bases, and 8 bases stayed unmatched. Looked up from germline, CDR1 is MNHNY and CDR2 is SVGAGI (reference sequence). The CDR3 nucleotides read TGTGCCAGCAGTTGGGACAGTCCCATAAATACGCAGTATTTT. Translating it yields CASSWDSPINTQYF.

V gene TRBV7-9 combines with J gene TRBJ1-4; maybe TRBD1 (6 bases). Germline CDR1 SEHNR, CDR2 FQNEAQ (reference sequence). Trimming cost V 3 bases and J 6 bases, with 14 bases left between them. The CDR3 loop spans 15 amino acids. The CDR3 region is CASSFQGRYDEKLFF. The CDR3 coding sequence is TGTGCCAGCAGCTTTCAGGGGCGTTATGATGAAAAACTGTTTTTT.

The chain carries TRBV29-1 and TRBJ1-5; TRBD1 matches at 8 bases. CDR1 is SQVTM and CDR2 is ANQGSEA in the germline V gene. The trim removed 4 bases at V and 9 bases at J, leaving 8 bases unmatched. The CDR3 is 13 amino acids. CDR3 region: CSVGQGPGRPQHF. DNA for the CDR3: TGCAGCGTTGGACAGGGGCCCGGGAGGCCCCAGCATTTT.

This clone was seen a handful of times. The gene calls are TRBV5-6 and TRBJ1-2; D might be TRBD1 (6 bases). Trimming took 0 bases from V and 8 from J, leaving 11 bases between them. The CDR3 extends over 13 amino acids. Germline values: CDR1 SGHDT, CDR2 YYEEEE. This CDR3 is CASSLVAGEGYTF. The CDR3 DNA reads as TGTGCCAGCAGCTTGGTTGCAGGGGAAGGCTACACCTTC. The whole variable domain, filled in from reference TRBV5-6 and TRBJ1-2, reads DAGVTQSPTHLIKTRGQQVTLRCSPKSGHDTVSWYQQALGQGPQFIFQYYEEEERQRGNFPDRFSGHQFPNYSSELNVNALLLGDSALYLCASSLVAGEGYTFGSGTRLTVV.

This rearrangement joins TRBV27 to TRBJ2-3, with TRBD2 matching over 10 bases. Trimming cost V 4 bases and J 4 bases; bases outside gene matches: 8. CDR1 is MNHEY, CDR2 SMNVEV, per germline (reference sequence). This CDR3 spans 16 amino acids. The CDR3 coding sequence is TGTGCCAGCAGTTCCAGAGCGGGGGGGTATCCAGATACGCAGTATTTT. Translated: CASSSRAGGYPDTQYF.

V and J are TRBV5-1 and TRBJ1-1, with D unresolved. Germline CDR1 reads SGHRS; CDR2 reads YFSETQ. V was cut by 5 bases and J by 5 bases, with 13 bases left in between. The CDR3 consists of 13 residues. The CDR3 reads CASSLADKTEAFF. CDR3 DNA: TGCGCCAGCAGTCTAGCTGACAAAACTGAAGCTTTCTTT.

This chain joins TRBV7-9 and TRBJ2-7; perhaps TRBD2 as D (6 bases). This CDR3 spans 14 amino acids. In germline, CDR1 is SEHNR, CDR2 FQNEAQ (reference sequence). V lost 2 bases to trimming and J lost 2 bases, with 10 bases between them. In DNA, the CDR3 is TGTGCCAGCAGCTTACCGGGGGACCCCTACGAGCAGTACTTC. It translates to CASSLPGDPYEQYF.

This chain joins TRBV19 and TRBJ1-5; 11 positions match TRBD1. Trimming cost V 5 bases and J 2 bases; bases outside gene matches: 8. Germline loops: CDR1 LNHDA, CDR2 SQIVND (reference sequence). The CDR3 runs 17 residues. CDR3 in amino acids: CASSPGTGGLGNQPQHF. The CDR3 DNA sequence: TGTGCCAGTAGTCCCGGGACAGGGGGTTTGGGCAATCAGCCCCAGCATTTT.

This clone was observed a single time. The chain couples TRBV5-4 to TRBJ1-2; a weak D match, TRBD1 (5 bases). CDR3 length equals 13 residues. The germline V and J ends were trimmed by 0 bases and 6 bases, with 9 bases remaining between them. Germline CDR1 SGHNT, CDR2 YYREEE (reference sequence). Here the CDR3 reads CASSLGGGDGYTF. CDR3 sequence (DNA): TGTGCCAGCAGCTTGGGTGGAGGGGATGGCTACACCTTC.

The chain recombines TRBV7-2 with TRBJ1-6; 7 bases are a match to TRBD1. Per germline, CDR1 SGHTA and CDR2 FQGNSA. J was trimmed by 8 bases and V by 5 bases; bases with no gene match: 9. The CDR3 extends over 15 amino acids. CDR3 DNA sequence: TGTGCCAGCAGCCGCACCGGGACAGTGGATTCACCCCTCCACTTT. Translating gives CASSRTGTVDSPLHF.

This chain uses TRBV6-4 with TRBJ1-5, with D tentatively TRBD1 (5 bases). The CDR3 covers 16 residues. The V end was cut by 3 bases, the J end by 1 base, with 13 bases between. Germline assignment: CDR1 MRHNA and CDR2 SNTAGT. The CDR3 region is CASSENRGGSNQPQHF. The CDR3 bases are TGTGCCAGCAGTGAGAATAGGGGAGGAAGCAATCAGCCCCAGCATTTT.

The chain combines TRBV7-9 with TRBJ1-1; D ambiguous. Deletions cut 7 bases from V and 3 bases from J, with 15 bases between. Looked up from germline, CDR1 is SEHNR and CDR2 is FQNEAQ (reference sequence). This CDR3 contains 14 residues. The CDR3 protein is CASNPESGYTEAFF. CDR3 bases: TGTGCCAGCAACCCAGAATCGGGTTACACTGAAGCTTTCTTT.

The chain carries TRBV11-3 and TRBJ2-7; TRBD1 matches 10 bases. This CDR3 comprises 15 residues. Germline V gene data show CDR1 as SGHNT and CDR2 as YENEEA. V shed 4 bases, J shed 5 bases, and the junction held 8 bases outside the gene matches. The CDR3, as DNA: TGTGCCAGCAGCTCTCCCGGGACAGGGGACCACGAGCAGTACTTC. Protein product: CASSSPGTGDHEQYF.

This clone was seen a single time. CDR3 residues: CAWSEQGIAFF. The DNA for the CDR3 is TGTGCCTGGAGTGAACAGGGGATAGCTTTCTTT. The rearrangement links TRBV30 to TRBJ1-1; 7 positions agree with TRBD1. V lost 1 base and J lost 10; bases outside the gene matches: 3. Germline V lookup: CDR1 GTSNPN, CDR2 SVGIG (reference sequence). CDR3 length: 11 residues.